These 28 T cell receptor beta chains originate from one sample sequenced in a study of cytomegalovirus exposure and HLA in healthy donors. The PCR used 60 Vbeta and 13 Jbeta primers. Assay used: immunoSEQ multiplex PCR; TCRdb lists only in-frame clones, some missing. This table holds about 140,000 clones, roughly 74% found once. The sample was PBMCs. These receptors all come from a man aged 35 to 55 in good health and CMV-seronegative.

The CDR3 sequence is CASSESQGGETQYF. CDR3 nucleotide sequence: TGTGCCAGCAGTGAGTCCCAGGGGGGAGAGACCCAGTACTTC. The chain has TRBV2 and TRBJ2-5, with D possibly being TRBD1 (7 bases). The CDR3 has 14 residues. V gave up 3 bases and J gave up 4 bases, with 12 bases separating them. Germline V gene data show CDR1 as SNHLY and CDR2 as FYNNEI.

V usage is TRBV7-3 and J usage is TRBJ2-5; 8 bases agree with TRBD1. V lost 5 bases, J lost 3 bases, and 2 bases stayed unmatched. Germline V gene lookup returns CDR1 SGHTA and CDR2 FQGTGA. The CDR3 extends over 13 amino acids. Written as DNA, the CDR3 is TGTGCCAGCAGCGAGACAGGGGAAGAGACCCAGTACTTC. This translates into CASSETGEETQYF.

This chain joins TRBV19 and TRBJ2-3, with D unresolved. Trimming shortened V by 6 bases and J by 4 bases, and 20 bases separated the two germline ends. Germline V CDR1 and CDR2: LNHDA, SQIVND (reference sequence). The length of the CDR3 is 16 residues. CDR3: CASSDLKAGFADTQYF. The CDR3 DNA reads as TGTGCCAGTAGCGATCTGAAAGCTGGTTTCGCAGATACGCAGTATTTT.

The rearrangement joins TRBV7-2 to TRBJ2-6; D may be TRBD1 (5 bases). The CDR3 runs to 18 residues. V gave up 0 bases and J gave up 2 bases, with 14 bases separating them. Germline V gives CDR1 SGHTA, CDR2 FQGNSA. The chain's CDR3 is CASSLAVGRVTGANVLTF. CDR3 nucleotides: TGTGCCAGCAGCTTAGCTGTAGGCAGGGTGACTGGGGCCAACGTCCTGACTTTC. The full variable domain, its missing parts supplied by reference TRBV7-2 and TRBJ2-6, is GAGVSQSPSNKVTEKGKDVELRCDPISGHTALYWYRQSLGQGLEFLIYFQGNSAPDKSGLPSDRFSAERTGGSVSTLTIQRTQQEDSAVYLCASSLAVGRVTGANVLTFGAGSRLTVL.

This rearrangement joins TRBV28 to TRBJ2-6; D may be TRBD1 (5 bases). V was cut by 3 bases and J by 1 base, with 10 bases left in between. The CDR3 contains 16 residues. Germline values: CDR1 MDHEN, CDR2 SYDVKM. The CDR3 is CASSFLDSSGANVLTF. For the CDR3, the DNA is TGTGCCAGCAGTTTCCTAGACAGTTCTGGGGCCAACGTCCTGACTTTC.

In its sample, this clone was seen once. Mismatch with germline at one junction end may stem from a read error. This chain links TRBV7-2 with TRBJ1-1; D uncertain. CDR3 length: 12 residues. Germline CDR1 reads SGHTA; CDR2 reads FQGNSA. CDR3 in amino acids: CASSLGAGVEIF. DNA for the CDR3: TGTGCCAGCAGCTTAGGGGCCGGGGTGGAGATCTTT.

A single count supports this clone. V usage is TRBV15 and J usage is TRBJ2-7; TRBD2 matches at 7 bases. From germline, CDR1 is LNHNV and CDR2 YYDKDF (reference sequence). The CDR3 is made up of 17 amino acids. Losses at the gene ends were 0 bases for V and 6 bases for J; bases not matched to a gene: 14. CDR3 loop: CATSRDKVGGSPSEQYF. CDR3 bases: TGTGCCACCAGCAGAGATAAAGTGGGCGGGAGTCCCTCCGAGCAGTACTTC.

CDR3 loop: CASSVGLGDRGLSTQYF. The DNA for the CDR3 is TGTGCCAGCAGCGTAGGGTTGGGGGACAGGGGACTGAGTACGCAGTATTTT. The chain employs TRBV9 and TRBJ2-3; 10 bases align to TRBD1. CDR3 size: 17 residues. V lost 0 bases to trimming and J lost 8 bases; unmatched junction nucleotides: 12. Germline lookup yields CDR1 SGDLS and CDR2 YYNGEE.

The chain combines TRBV5-6 with TRBJ1-4; TRBD1 matches at 7 bases. J lost 3 bases, V lost 4 bases, and 6 bases had no gene match. Germline loops: CDR1 SGHDT, CDR2 YYEEEE. The CDR3 is 15 amino acids. CDR3 in amino acids: CASSARQGSNEKLFF. DNA of the CDR3: TGTGCCAGCAGCGCCAGACAGGGATCTAATGAAAAACTGTTTTTT.

The chain is built from TRBV7-2 and TRBJ1-1, with 8 bases matching TRBD1. Per germline, CDR1 SGHTA and CDR2 FQGNSA. V gave up 5 bases and J gave up 0 bases; unmatched junction bases: 5. This CDR3 is 15 amino acids long. The CDR3, as DNA: TGTGCCAGCAGCAAAAGGGACAGGCTGAACACTGAAGCTTTCTTT. It codes for CASSKRDRLNTEAFF.

This clone was seen a handful of times. V and J are TRBV6-6 and TRBJ2-5, with 7 bases lining up with TRBD1. Near its end, the DNA agrees better with TRBJ2-7, so the J call may be wrong. Germline V CDR1 and CDR2: MNHNY, SVGAGI (reference sequence). The CDR3 sequence is 16 residues long. The CDR3: CASSFDRERPSYEQYF. The CDR3 DNA sequence: TGTGCCAGCAGTTTCGACAGGGAACGGCCCTCCTACGAGCAGTACTTC.

The V call is TRBV5-4, the J call TRBJ1-1; TRBD1 matches at 8 bases. The CDR3 loop spans 15 amino acids. Germline trimming cut 0 bases from V and 1 base from J; bases unmatched to any gene: 2. The germline V gene encodes CDR1 SGHNT and CDR2 YYREEE (reference sequence). DNA for the CDR3: TGTGCCAGCAGCTTGGCCAGGGGGCCGAACACTGAAGCTTTCTTT. Its translation is CASSLARGPNTEAFF.

This clone has only one observation. The chain uses TRBV18 and TRBJ1-1, with D tentatively TRBD1 (6 bases). CDR3 length: 19 residues. Germline V gene data show CDR1 as KGHSH and CDR2 as LQKENI. V lost 4 bases and J lost 3, with 27 bases in between. Written as DNA, the CDR3 is TGTGCCAGCTCACAACCGACAGGTCGTGCTCACCTGGGCGACACTGAAGCTTTCTTT. The encoded protein is CASSQPTGRAHLGDTEAFF.

The V and J genes are TRBV5-1 and TRBJ2-7; the match to TRBD2 covers 8 bases. CDR1 is SGHRS and CDR2 is YFSETQ in the germline V gene. The CDR3 loop spans 15 amino acids. J gave up 3 bases and V 1 base, and 6 bases lay outside the gene matches. This CDR3 reads CASSLKAGELYEQYF. CDR3 nucleotide sequence: TGCGCCAGCAGCTTGAAAGCGGGGGAGCTCTACGAGCAGTACTTC.

This clone was counted once. Here the CDR3 reads CASSLKVQGRNTEAFF. In DNA form, the CDR3 reads TGCGCCAGCAGCTTGAAGGTGCAGGGGCGGAACACTGAAGCTTTCTTT. This chain joins TRBV5-1 and TRBJ1-1; D might be TRBD1 (6 bases). Trimming cost V 1 base and J 1 base, with 14 bases left between them. From germline, CDR1 is SGHRS and CDR2 YFSETQ. This CDR3 spans 16 amino acids.

CDR3 residues: CASSQDGFQGSGANVLTF. In DNA form, the CDR3 reads TGCGCCAGCAGCCAAGATGGTTTCCAGGGGTCTGGGGCCAACGTCCTGACTTTC. The V gene is TRBV4-3, the J gene TRBJ2-6; D might be TRBD1 (6 bases). Germline CDR1 LGHNA, CDR2 YSLEER. With 0 bases removed from V and 1 base from J, the gap between germline ends came to 13 bases. The CDR3 spans 18 residues.

This clone was seen a single time. V gene TRBV7-2 combines with J gene TRBJ2-3; 15 bases line up with TRBD2. The germline V gene has CDR1 SGHTA and CDR2 FQGNSA. The ends lost 5 bases at V and 1 base at J; junction bases unmatched: 4. The length of the CDR3 is 17 residues. The CDR3 region is CASSRRTSGGGTDTQYF. The CDR3 DNA is TGTGCCAGCAGCCGGCGGACTAGCGGGGGGGGCACAGATACGCAGTATTTT.

The chain links TRBV6-4 to TRBJ1-2, with D possibly matching TRBD1 (6 bases). The CDR3 has 13 residues. Deletions cut 6 bases from V and 2 bases from J, with 10 bases between. Germline V gives CDR1 MRHNA, CDR2 SNTAGT. CDR3 DNA sequence: TGTGCCAGCAGCCGGGACACCAACTATGGCTACACCTTC. This translates into CASSRDTNYGYTF.

This clone has only a few counts. This rearrangement joins TRBV6-5 to TRBJ1-1; weak D call: TRBD1 (5 bases). V lost 6 bases and J lost 8, with 13 bases in between. CDR1 MNHEY and CDR2 SVGAGI come from the germline V gene. CDR3 length equals 12 residues. The CDR3 reads CASSSGGFEAFF. CDR3 bases: TGTGCCAGCAGCTCGGGGGGATTCGAAGCTTTCTTT.

This chain joins TRBV5-6 and TRBJ1-6, with a weak D call TRBD1 (6 bases). The germline V gene has CDR1 SGHDT and CDR2 YYEEEE. This CDR3 has 15 residues. The V and J ends lost 4 bases and 6 bases respectively, with 14 bases between them. The CDR3 coding sequence is TGTGCCAGCAGCGGAATGGGGGCATCTAATTCACCCCTCCACTTT. Translating it yields CASSGMGASNSPLHF.

The chain couples TRBV11-2 to TRBJ1-2, with D unclear. Deletions cut 0 bases from V and 3 bases from J, with 2 bases between. This CDR3 comprises 12 residues. Germline lookup yields CDR1 SGHAT and CDR2 FQNNGV. The CDR3 DNA reads as TGTGCCAGCAGCTTAGACGACTATGGCTACACCTTC. As protein: CASSLDDYGYTF.

This clone was seen only once. The chain couples TRBV11-3 to TRBJ2-2; no firm D call. Germline CDR1 and CDR2: SGHNT and YENEEA. The CDR3 has 14 residues. V lost 6 bases and J lost 2, with 10 bases in between. The CDR3 here is CASSLGVNTGELFF. For the CDR3, the DNA is TGTGCCAGCAGTCTAGGAGTAAACACCGGGGAGCTGTTTTTT.

The V call is TRBV15, the J call TRBJ2-5; maybe TRBD2 (6 bases). The germline V gene has CDR1 LNHNV and CDR2 YYDKDF (reference sequence). V was clipped by 5 bases and J by 2 bases, with 15 bases between them. The CDR3 runs 15 residues. The chain's CDR3 is CATSGGSAGQETQYF. The CDR3 DNA sequence: TGTGCCACCAGCGGGGGGTCGGCGGGGCAAGAGACCCAGTACTTC.

J is TRBJ1-1 and V is TRBV28; D possibly corresponds to TRBD1 (6 bases). The CDR3 is made up of 14 amino acids. Trimming stripped 2 bases from V and 5 bases from J, with 12 bases between. From germline, CDR1 is MDHEN and CDR2 SYDVKM. For the CDR3, the DNA is TGTGCCAGCAGTTTAGGGGGCTTGAGGACTGAAGCTTTCTTT. Its protein is CASSLGGLRTEAFF.

This chain joins TRBV2 and TRBJ1-2; tentatively, D is TRBD1 (6 bases). The CDR3 has 14 amino acids. CDR1 SNHLY and CDR2 FYNNEI come from the germline V gene. The V gene lost 6 bases and the J gene lost 7 bases, with 18 bases spanning the gap. The CDR3 protein is CASRTQGLLGGYTF. DNA for the CDR3: TGTGCCAGCAGAACACAGGGCCTTCTGGGTGGCTACACCTTC. The whole variable domain, filled in from reference TRBV2 and TRBJ1-2, reads EPEVTQTPSHQVTQMGQEVILRCVPISNHLYFYWYRQILGQKVEFLVSFYNNEISEKSEIFDDQFSVERPDGSNFTLKIRSTKLEDSAMYFCASRTQGLLGGYTFGSGTRLTVV.

The rearrangement uses TRBV18 and TRBJ1-1, with D possibly matching TRBD1 (5 bases). Germline values: CDR1 KGHSH, CDR2 LQKENI. Trimming took 3 bases from V and 1 from J, leaving 18 bases between them. This CDR3 is built from 17 residues. The CDR3 nucleotides are TGTGCCAGCTCACCCCTCTCGGGGGGAGGACCGAACACTGAAGCTTTCTTT. Its protein is CASSPLSGGGPNTEAFF.

The chain employs TRBV9 and TRBJ2-4, with 8 bases matching TRBD2. CDR1 is SGDLS, CDR2 YYNGEE, per germline. This CDR3 comprises 16 residues. The junction had 7 bases not matched to a gene; V was cut back by 0 bases and J by 5 bases. This CDR3 is CASSVAGGGDQNIQYF. The CDR3 bases are TGTGCCAGCAGCGTAGCCGGGGGGGGCGACCAAAACATTCAGTACTTC. The full variable domain, rest sourced from reference TRBV9 and TRBJ2-4, is DSGVTQTPKHLITATGQRVTLRCSPRSGDLSVYWYQQSLDQGLQFLIQYYNGEERAKGNILERFSAQQFPDLHSELNLSSLELGDSALYFCASSVAGGGDQNIQYFGAGTRLSVL.

The V gene is TRBV27, the J gene TRBJ2-5, with 9 bases identical to TRBD1. TRBJ2-7 matches the DNA end more closely, so the J call is doubtful. CDR1 is MNHEY, CDR2 SMNVEV, per germline (reference sequence). This CDR3 spans 17 amino acids. CDR3 bases: TGTGCCAGCAGTTTCTCCTCCGGGACAGGGAATCTCTACGAGCAGTACTTC. This sequence encodes CASSFSSGTGNLYEQYF.